This is a list of T cell receptor beta chains from one sample in a study of T cell responses to AZD1222 COVID-19 vaccine. This table comes from immunoSEQ multiplex PCR, and its TCRdb copy is limited to in-frame clones, with some not included. The data show 110,000 or so clones, with 88% seen just once and around 3.8% held by the top ten. The sequences come from peripheral blood, collected 28 days after the second AZD1222 dose. The receptors originated from an adult who received the AZD1222 COVID-19 vaccine. CDR3s include the opening cysteine and the closing phenylalanine or tryptophan. A D gene is named only where the DNA matches it firmly. Size is stated for part of the rows, as once, few or many counts, or as a class when the clone is expanded.

d_call: NA; j_call: TRBJ1-4; clone_size: NA; cdr3_length: 15; v_call: TRBV5-6; cdr3_nt: TGTGCCAGCAGCCCCGCGGGACGATCTAATGAAAAACTGTTTTTT; cdr3_aa: CASSPAGRSNEKLFF
d_call: TRBD1; j_call: TRBJ1-1; clone_size: NA; cdr3_length: 15; v_call: TRBV5-5; cdr3_nt: TGTGCCAGCAGCTTGGGACAGGGAGAGGGCACTGAAGCTTTCTTT; cdr3_aa: CASSLGQGEGTEAFF
d_call: TRBD1; j_call: TRBJ2-2; clone_size: NA; cdr3_length: 18; v_call: TRBV10-2; cdr3_nt: TGCGCCAGCGAACGGGACAGGGAATCCCCAATACGGGCCGGGGAGCTGTTTTTT; cdr3_aa: CASERDRESPIRAGELFF
d_call: TRBD1; j_call: TRBJ1-1; clone_size: few; cdr3_length: 14; v_call: TRBV5-4; cdr3_nt: TGTGCCAGCAGTTCAGGGGGCGGGAACACTGAAGCTTTCTTT; cdr3_aa: CASSSGGGNTEAFF
d_call: NA; j_call: TRBJ2-4; clone_size: few; cdr3_length: 15; v_call: TRBV7-2; cdr3_nt: TGTGCCAGCAGCTTAGAAGGGCTAGCCAAAAACATTCAGTACTTC; cdr3_aa: CASSLEGLAKNIQYF
d_call: NA; j_call: TRBJ2-3; clone_size: NA; cdr3_length: 16; v_call: TRBV7-3; cdr3_nt: TGTGCCAGCAGCACTAACCCAGGAGGTCGTACAGATACGCAGTATTTT; cdr3_aa: CASSTNPGGRTDTQYF
d_call: NA; j_call: TRBJ2-2; clone_size: NA; cdr3_length: 12; v_call: TRBV7-8; cdr3_nt: TGTGCCAGCAGCCATAACGCCTGGGAGCTGTTTTTT; cdr3_aa: CASSHNAWELFF
d_call: NA; j_call: TRBJ1-1; clone_size: NA; cdr3_length: 16; v_call: TRBV19; cdr3_nt: TGTGCCAGTAGTATGGGGCTACAAGGAGCCCACACTGAAGCTTTCTTT; cdr3_aa: CASSMGLQGAHTEAFF
d_call: NA; j_call: TRBJ2-7; clone_size: NA; cdr3_length: 16; v_call: TRBV28; cdr3_nt: TGTGCCAGCAGTTTAGAAGGCAGGGGTTTATCCTACGAGCAGTACTTC; cdr3_aa: CASSLEGRGLSYEQYF
d_call: NA; j_call: TRBJ2-2; clone_size: NA; cdr3_length: 14; v_call: TRBV7-2; cdr3_nt: TGTGCCAGCAGTCTGACTAGTTACACCGGGGAGCTGTTTTTT; cdr3_aa: CASSLTSYTGELFF
d_call: NA; j_call: TRBJ2-4; clone_size: NA; cdr3_length: 17; v_call: TRBV6-1; cdr3_nt: TGTGCCAGCAGTGAGTTATTGGGTGGGGCGTCCAAAAACATTCAGTACTTC; cdr3_aa: CASSELLGGASKNIQYF
d_call: NA; j_call: TRBJ1-6; clone_size: NA; cdr3_length: 16; v_call: TRBV5-6; cdr3_nt: TGTGCCAGCAGCTTGGATGTCGGTAAACCCCCTTCACCCCTCCACTTT; cdr3_aa: CASSLDVGKPPSPLHF
d_call: NA; j_call: TRBJ2-7; clone_size: NA; cdr3_length: 15; v_call: TRBV28; cdr3_nt: TGTGCCAGCAGTTTTACATGGACCGCTCGCTACGAGCAGTACTTC; cdr3_aa: CASSFTWTARYEQYF
d_call: NA; j_call: TRBJ1-2; clone_size: once; cdr3_length: 12; v_call: TRBV6-2/TRBV6-3; cdr3_nt: TGTGCCAGCAGTTTCCGAGGGCTTGGCTACACCTTC; cdr3_aa: CASSFRGLGYTF
d_call: NA; j_call: TRBJ1-1; clone_size: NA; cdr3_length: 17; v_call: TRBV4-2; cdr3_nt: TGTGCCAGCAGCCAAGATTACGGGGACGGCGGGAACACTGAAGCTTTCTTT; cdr3_aa: CASSQDYGDGGNTEAFF
d_call: NA; j_call: TRBJ1-5; clone_size: NA; cdr3_length: 15; v_call: TRBV7-2; cdr3_nt: TGTGCCAGCAGCCTAGAGGACAGTATCAATCAGCCCCAGCATTTT; cdr3_aa: CASSLEDSINQPQHF
d_call: TRBD1; j_call: TRBJ1-2; clone_size: once; cdr3_length: 15; v_call: TRBV9; cdr3_nt: TGTGCCAGCAGCGTGGGACAGGGATTGAACTATGGCTACACCTTC; cdr3_aa: CASSVGQGLNYGYTF
d_call: NA; j_call: TRBJ2-7; clone_size: NA; cdr3_length: 15; v_call: TRBV7-8; cdr3_nt: TGTGCCAGCAGCTTAGTAGAAGAGGACTCCTACGAGCAGTACTTC; cdr3_aa: CASSLVEEDSYEQYF
d_call: NA; j_call: TRBJ2-1; clone_size: once; cdr3_length: 15; v_call: TRBV6-5; cdr3_nt: TGTGCCAGCAAGCTAGTCAGGGTTGTCTACAATGAGCAGTTCTTC; cdr3_aa: CASKLVRVVYNEQFF
d_call: NA; j_call: TRBJ2-1; clone_size: NA; cdr3_length: 15; v_call: TRBV24-1; cdr3_nt: TGTGCCACCGGCCGAGGGCAGAGCGACTACAATGAGCAGTTCTTC; cdr3_aa: CATGRGQSDYNEQFF
d_call: TRBD1; j_call: TRBJ1-3; clone_size: NA; cdr3_length: 17; v_call: TRBV19; cdr3_nt: TGTGCCAGTAGTACCCCCGGGGACAGGCTCTCTGGAAACACCATATATTTT; cdr3_aa: CASSTPGDRLSGNTIYF
d_call: TRBD1; j_call: TRBJ2-7; clone_size: NA; cdr3_length: 15; v_call: TRBV9; cdr3_nt: TGTGCCAGCAGCGCCGACAGGGGTCACTACTACGAGCAGTACTTC; cdr3_aa: CASSADRGHYYEQYF
d_call: NA; j_call: TRBJ1-6; clone_size: many; cdr3_length: 16; v_call: TRBV27; cdr3_nt: TGTGCCAGCAGTTTCCTCCAGGGAGGAGGGAATTCACCCCTCCACTTT; cdr3_aa: CASSFLQGGGNSPLHF
d_call: NA; j_call: TRBJ1-1; clone_size: NA; cdr3_length: 15; v_call: TRBV11-2; cdr3_nt: TGTGCCAGTGGGCGGGGGCGCCCAATGAACACTGAAGCTTTCTTT; cdr3_aa: CASGRGRPMNTEAFF
d_call: TRBD2; j_call: TRBJ2-4; clone_size: once; cdr3_length: 18; v_call: TRBV18; cdr3_nt: TGTGCCAGACGGGTATTCGGGACTAGCGGGAATACCAAAAACATTCAGTACTTC; cdr3_aa: CARRVFGTSGNTKNIQYF
d_call: NA; j_call: TRBJ2-3; clone_size: NA; cdr3_length: 13; v_call: TRBV4-3; cdr3_nt: TGCGCCAGCAGCCGAGAAAGGGGGGATACGCAGTATTTT; cdr3_aa: CASSRERGDTQYF
d_call: TRBD2; j_call: TRBJ2-2; clone_size: NA; cdr3_length: 15; v_call: TRBV19; cdr3_nt: TGTGCCAGCACCGTCGGGGCTAGCGGGGGCAGAGGGTTGTTTTTT; cdr3_aa: CASTVGASGGRGLFF
d_call: NA; j_call: TRBJ2-3; clone_size: NA; cdr3_length: 13; v_call: TRBV6-6; cdr3_nt: TGTGCCAGCAAGAATCGACTAGCAGATACGCAGTATTTT; cdr3_aa: CASKNRLADTQYF
d_call: NA; j_call: TRBJ1-1; clone_size: NA; cdr3_length: 15; v_call: TRBV3-1/TRBV3-2; cdr3_nt: TGTGCCAGCAGCCCGCCTCTACTCGTCGGGGGTGAAGCTTTCTTT; cdr3_aa: CASSPPLLVGGEAFF
d_call: NA; j_call: TRBJ1-6; clone_size: NA; cdr3_length: 13; v_call: TRBV7-3; cdr3_nt: TGTGCCAGCAGCTTATCGGTAAATTCACCCCTCCACTTT; cdr3_aa: CASSLSVNSPLHF
d_call: NA; j_call: TRBJ2-5; clone_size: NA; cdr3_length: 14; v_call: TRBV6-1; cdr3_nt: TGTGCCAGCAGTGAACCGGCCCTCCAAGAGACCCAGTACTTC; cdr3_aa: CASSEPALQETQYF
d_call: NA; j_call: TRBJ2-3; clone_size: NA; cdr3_length: 14; v_call: TRBV6-4; cdr3_nt: TGTGCCAGCAGTGGAAGCGGCAGCACAGATACGCAGTATTTT; cdr3_aa: CASSGSGSTDTQYF
d_call: NA; j_call: TRBJ1-3; clone_size: NA; cdr3_length: 16; v_call: TRBV7-6; cdr3_nt: TGTGCCAGCAGCCCGCTCTTGAGGGAAGCTGGAAACACCATATATTTT; cdr3_aa: CASSPLLREAGNTIYF
d_call: NA; j_call: TRBJ2-7; clone_size: NA; cdr3_length: 13; v_call: TRBV12-3/TRBV12-4; cdr3_nt: TGTGCCAGCAGTGGGTCTAGCTCCTACGAGCAGTACTTC; cdr3_aa: CASSGSSSYEQYF
d_call: TRBD2; j_call: TRBJ2-7; clone_size: NA; cdr3_length: 13; v_call: TRBV30; cdr3_nt: TGTGCCTGGAGTACTAGCGGGAGGTACGAGCAGTACTTC; cdr3_aa: CAWSTSGRYEQYF
d_call: NA; j_call: TRBJ1-2; clone_size: NA; cdr3_length: 14; v_call: TRBV30; cdr3_nt: TGTGCCTGGAGTGTACATGGGGGGCTGCGCGGCTACACCTTC; cdr3_aa: CAWSVHGGLRGYTF
d_call: NA; j_call: TRBJ2-1; clone_size: NA; cdr3_length: 16; v_call: TRBV1; cdr3_nt: TGCACCAGCAGCCAAGATCGGACTTATAGGGGCAATGAGCAGTTCTTC; cdr3_aa: CTSSQDRTYRGNEQFF
d_call: TRBD2; j_call: TRBJ2-2; clone_size: NA; cdr3_length: 15; v_call: TRBV3-1/TRBV3-2; cdr3_nt: TGTGCCAGCACCCGGACTAGCCTCGACACCGGGGAGCTGTTTTTT; cdr3_aa: CASTRTSLDTGELFF
d_call: NA; j_call: TRBJ2-4; clone_size: NA; cdr3_length: 13; v_call: TRBV3-1/TRBV3-2; cdr3_nt: TGTGCCAGCAGCCAGGGCGACAGAAACATTCAGTACTTC; cdr3_aa: CASSQGDRNIQYF
d_call: NA; j_call: TRBJ1-2; clone_size: NA; cdr3_length: 15; v_call: TRBV30; cdr3_nt: TGTGCCTGGGCTCCTGGGGGGGGGAACACCTATGGCTACACCTTC; cdr3_aa: CAWAPGGGNTYGYTF
d_call: NA; j_call: TRBJ2-7; clone_size: NA; cdr3_length: 16; v_call: TRBV6-2/TRBV6-3; cdr3_nt: TGTGCCAGCAGTTACTCGCCGAAATCCAACTCCTACGAGCAGTACTTC; cdr3_aa: CASSYSPKSNSYEQYF
d_call: NA; j_call: TRBJ1-5; clone_size: NA; cdr3_length: 16; v_call: TRBV28; cdr3_nt: TGTGCCAGCAGTTTATGGGAGGGAGAGGGCAATCAGCCCCAGCATTTT; cdr3_aa: CASSLWEGEGNQPQHF
d_call: NA; j_call: TRBJ1-5; clone_size: NA; cdr3_length: 14; v_call: TRBV28; cdr3_nt: TGTGCCAGCATCATTGACGGGGGAAATCAGCCCCAGCATTTT; cdr3_aa: CASIIDGGNQPQHF
d_call: TRBD1; j_call: TRBJ1-2; clone_size: NA; cdr3_length: 14; v_call: TRBV5-1; cdr3_nt: TGCGCCAGCAGCTTCTACGGGACAGGGGGTGGCTACACCTTC; cdr3_aa: CASSFYGTGGGYTF
d_call: NA; j_call: TRBJ1-5; clone_size: NA; cdr3_length: 21; v_call: TRBV15; cdr3_nt: TGTGCCACCAGCAGAGGCAACCTGGGACGGATTCGAATGACAAGCAATCAGCCCCAGCATTTT; cdr3_aa: CATSRGNLGRIRMTSNQPQHF
d_call: NA; j_call: TRBJ1-6; clone_size: NA; cdr3_length: 15; v_call: TRBV13; cdr3_nt: TGTGCCAGCAGCCCTCCGGGACCCAATAATTCACCCCTCCACTTT; cdr3_aa: CASSPPGPNNSPLHF
d_call: NA; j_call: TRBJ2-2; clone_size: NA; cdr3_length: 15; v_call: TRBV2; cdr3_nt: TGTGCCAGCACCGACCCCGGGACAATTACCGGGGAGCTGTTTTTT; cdr3_aa: CASTDPGTITGELFF
d_call: NA; j_call: TRBJ1-2; clone_size: NA; cdr3_length: 13; v_call: TRBV7-8; cdr3_nt: TGTGCCAGCAGCTTAAGGTCTAACTATGGCTACACCTTC; cdr3_aa: CASSLRSNYGYTF
d_call: NA; j_call: TRBJ2-7; clone_size: few; cdr3_length: 13; v_call: TRBV29-1; cdr3_nt: TGCAGCGTTTGGGACCGAAACTCCTACGAGCAGTACTTC; cdr3_aa: CSVWDRNSYEQYF
d_call: NA; j_call: TRBJ1-2; clone_size: NA; cdr3_length: 13; v_call: TRBV28; cdr3_nt: TGTGCCAGCAGCCGATTTTCTTCGGGTGGCTACACCTTC; cdr3_aa: CASSRFSSGGYTF
d_call: TRBD1; j_call: TRBJ1-2; clone_size: NA; cdr3_length: 16; v_call: TRBV28; cdr3_nt: TGTGCCAGCAGTTTCCCGACAGGGGGCGCAAGCTATGGCTACACCTTC; cdr3_aa: CASSFPTGGASYGYTF
d_call: TRBD1; j_call: TRBJ1-2; clone_size: NA; cdr3_length: 15; v_call: TRBV7-3; cdr3_nt: TGTGCCAGCAACGAACAGGGGGATACTAACTATGGCTACACCTTC; cdr3_aa: CASNEQGDTNYGYTF
d_call: NA; j_call: TRBJ1-1; clone_size: NA; cdr3_length: 14; v_call: TRBV7-3; cdr3_nt: TGTGCCAGCAGCTTGGGTGTCATGAACACTGAAGCTTTCTTT; cdr3_aa: CASSLGVMNTEAFF